What follows are 25 T cell receptor beta chains derived from one specimen sequenced in a study of Tregs in tolerant kidney transplant recipients. These receptors are not linked to any known antigen. The table came from immunoSEQ multiplex PCR; TCRdb's copy has only in-frame clones and leaves some out. The sample has just under 20,000 clones; roughly two thirds are singletons. The sequencing input was Tregs from blood cultured with allogeneic cells. These receptors all come from a human donor in good health.

The chain employs TRBV29-1 and TRBJ1-2, with 9 bases lining up with TRBD1. The CDR3 contains 12 residues. V gave up 6 bases and J gave up 5 bases; unmatched junction bases: 4. CDR1 is SQVTM and CDR2 is ANQGSEA in the germline V gene. The CDR3 region has the DNA TGCAGCGTCCTGACAGGGGGGTATGGCTACACCTTC. Its translation is CSVLTGGYGYTF.

The chain links TRBV19 to TRBJ1-3, with unresolved D. Germline CDR1 and CDR2: LNHDA and SQIVND (reference sequence). This CDR3 is built from 15 residues. V dropped 3 bases and J dropped 0 bases, with 9 bases sitting between them. The CDR3 spells CASSILPRSGNTIYF. Here the CDR3 DNA reads TGTGCCAGTAGTATTCTCCCGCGCTCTGGAAACACCATATATTTT.

V and J are TRBV5-1 and TRBJ2-3; D remains ambiguous. Germline V CDR1 and CDR2: SGHRS, YFSETQ. V gave up 7 bases and J gave up 0 bases, with 6 bases separating them. The CDR3 has 12 amino acids. The CDR3 bases are TGCGCCAGCCGATCGAGCACAGATACGCAGTATTTT. Translated: CASRSSTDTQYF.

The chain carries TRBV18 and TRBJ2-7; TRBD1 is a possible D gene (6 bases). The V gene's germline CDR1 is KGHSH and CDR2 LQKENI. Trimming removed 6 bases from V and 0 bases from J, with 18 bases in between. The length of the CDR3 is 16 residues. DNA for the CDR3: TGTGCCAGCTCTCTCCAAACAGGGTCTTTCTCCTACGAGCAGTACTTC. Residues: CASSLQTGSFSYEQYF. Filled out from reference TRBV18 and TRBJ2-7, the complete variable domain reads NAGVMQNPRHLVRRRGQEARLRCSPMKGHSHVYWYRQLPEEGLKFMVYLQKENIIDESGMPKERFSAEFPKEGPSILRIQQVVRGDSAAYFCASSLQTGSFSYEQYFGPGTRLTVT.

The chain has TRBV6-5 and TRBJ1-5; D gene ambiguous. Trimming took 5 bases from V and 4 from J, leaving 12 bases between them. This CDR3 has 14 residues. Germline CDR1 is MNHEY and CDR2 is SVGAGI. DNA of the CDR3: TGTGCCAGCAGTCGCGAAGGAGTAAATCAGCCCCAGCATTTT. Translation gives CASSREGVNQPQHF.

As regards this clone: Distinct nucleotide sequences in the sample also encode this CDR3. V gene TRBV9 combines with J gene TRBJ2-3; 9 positions agree with TRBD2. CDR1 and CDR2 from the germline V gene are SGDLS and YYNGEE. V shed 0 bases, J shed 3 bases, and the junction held 5 bases outside the gene matches. The CDR3 sequence is 16 residues long. The CDR3 DNA follows: TGTGCCAGCAGCGTAGTGGCGGGGGGGCGGACAGATACGCAGTATTTT. Its protein is CASSVVAGGRTDTQYF.

This chain connects TRBV10-3 to TRBJ1-6; D gene unclear. CDR3 length equals 14 residues. Germline assignment: CDR1 ENHRY and CDR2 SYGVKD. Trimming took off 2 bases at V and 7 bases at J, with 9 bases between the two ends. The CDR3 here is CAISEGGRNSPLHF. CDR3 sequence (DNA): TGTGCCATCAGTGAGGGAGGTAGGAATTCACCCCTCCACTTT.

The V and J genes are TRBV7-9 and TRBJ1-4, with TRBD1 as a possible D gene (6 bases). Trimming took 5 bases from V and 0 from J, leaving 13 bases between them. The CDR3 is 16 residues long. Germline lookup yields CDR1 SEHNR and CDR2 FQNEAQ (reference sequence). The CDR3 DNA reads TGTGCCAGCAGCAACAGGGAGGCGTCAACTAATGAAAAACTGTTTTTT. This codes for CASSNREASTNEKLFF.

This chain joins TRBV5-1 and TRBJ2-1; 12 bases are shared with TRBD2. The germline gives CDR1 SGHRS, CDR2 YFSETQ. After removal of 4 bases from V and 1 base from J, the junction contained 9 bases not matched to a gene. The CDR3 runs 18 residues. Here the CDR3 DNA reads TGCGCCAGCAGCACCCGACTAGCGGGGGCCGTTTCCTACAATGAGCAGTTCTTC. This sequence encodes CASSTRLAGAVSYNEQFF.

The J gene is TRBJ2-1, the V gene TRBV6-5, with TRBD2 matching 11 bases. This CDR3 comprises 16 residues. Trimming at V came to 3 bases and at J to 6 bases, leaving 7 bases not matched to a gene. Germline-derived CDR1 and CDR2 are MNHEY and SVGAGI. The CDR3 here is CASSYFTSGGSNEQFF. Here the CDR3 DNA reads TGTGCCAGCAGTTATTTTACTAGCGGGGGTTCCAATGAGCAGTTCTTC.

The chain joins TRBV28 to TRBJ1-6; D gene unclear. CDR1 is MDHEN and CDR2 is SYDVKM in the germline V gene. This CDR3 spans 13 amino acids. Trimming cost V 1 base and J 13 bases, with 11 bases left between them. The CDR3 spells CASSLSLLVPLHF. CDR3 DNA sequence: TGTGCCAGCAGTTTATCTCTGTTAGTTCCCCTCCACTTT. Filled out from reference TRBV28 and TRBJ1-6, the complete variable domain reads DVKVTQSSRYLVKRTGEKVFLECVQDMDHENMFWYRQDPGLGLRLIYFSYDVKMKEKGDIPEGYSVSREKKERFSLILESASTNQTSMYLCASSLSLLVPLHFGNGTRLTVT.

The chain employs TRBV7-8 and TRBJ1-6; TRBD1 might be the D (5 bases). The CDR3 totals 15 residues. CDR1 and CDR2 (germline): SGHVS, FQNEAQ. Trimming removed 3 bases at V and 5 bases at J, with 11 bases between. CDR3 in amino acids: CASSFEGLHNSPLHF. The CDR3 region has the DNA TGTGCCAGCAGCTTCGAGGGACTCCATAATTCACCCCTCCACTTT.

The V gene is TRBV18, the J gene TRBJ2-2, with D possibly TRBD1 on 6 matching bases. Deletions cut 6 bases from V and 3 bases from J, with 11 bases between. The length of the CDR3 is 14 residues. Germline V gene data show CDR1 as KGHSH and CDR2 as LQKENI. The CDR3 sequence is CASSRTGHTGELFF. DNA for the CDR3: TGTGCCAGCTCTCGAACAGGGCACACCGGGGAGCTGTTTTTT. The entire variable domain, with the rest obtained from reference TRBV18 and TRBJ2-2, is as follows: NAGVMQNPRHLVRRRGQEARLRCSPMKGHSHVYWYRQLPEEGLKFMVYLQKENIIDESGMPKERFSAEFPKEGPSILRIQQVVRGDSAAYFCASSRTGHTGELFFGEGSRLTVL.

The chain joins TRBV6-5 to TRBJ1-1; 10 bases agree with TRBD1. The CDR3 has 15 residues. Germline V gene sequence: CDR1 MNHEY, CDR2 SVGAGI. V was clipped by 7 bases and J by 3 bases; unmatched bases: 8. The CDR3 DNA reads TGTGCCAGCAACGTGGGGGGGACAGGGGACACTGAAGCTTTCTTT. Translated, it gives CASNVGGTGDTEAFF.

The V call is TRBV19, the J call TRBJ2-5; possible D gene TRBD1, 6 bases. This CDR3 contains 14 residues. The germline CDR1 and CDR2 sequences are LNHDA and SQIVND (reference sequence). With 6 bases removed from V and 2 bases from J, the gap between germline ends came to 13 bases. The CDR3 nucleotides are TGTGCCAGTAGACAAACAGGGAAGCAAGAGACCCAGTACTTC. Protein: CASRQTGKQETQYF.

Comment on this clone: Germline is not matched at one junction end, which may reflect a read error. V and J are TRBV5-1 and TRBJ2-5; 7 nucleotides line up with TRBD2. CDR1 is SGHRS, CDR2 YFSETQ, per germline. The CDR3 spans 15 residues. CDR3 residues: CASSLRAGDQETRYF. The CDR3 nucleotides are TGCGCCAGCAGCTTGCGGGCGGGGGACCAAGAGACCCGGTACTTC.

V and J are TRBV6-9 and TRBJ2-7; 11 bases align to TRBD2. The V segment lost 6 bases and the J segment 2 bases; nucleotides outside the gene matches: 6. The CDR3 runs 15 residues. Germline CDR1 is MNHGY and CDR2 is SVAAGI. The CDR3, as DNA: TGTGCCAGCAGCTCCGGGACTAGCGGAGCCTACGAGCAGTACTTC. Translated, it gives CASSSGTSGAYEQYF.

The V call is TRBV30, the J call TRBJ1-2, with a possible D match to TRBD1 (5 bases). V was clipped by 3 bases and J by 2 bases, with 10 bases between them. Germline CDR1 GTSNPN, CDR2 SVGIG (reference sequence). The CDR3 runs to 13 residues. The CDR3 DNA reads as TGTGCCTGGAGCCCGGGGGGGAACTATGGCTACACCTTC. Residues: CAWSPGGNYGYTF.

Only one count was recorded for this clone. CDR3 DNA sequence: TGCGCCAGCAGCCAGTTCCAGGTAGCGGGGGGGTATCGGAGAGAGACCCAGTACTTC. This gives the protein CASSQFQVAGGYRRETQYF. The rearrangement links TRBV4-1 to TRBJ2-5; 11 bases line up with TRBD2. Germline V gene data show CDR1 as MGHRA and CDR2 as YSYEKL. The ends lost 3 bases at V and 4 bases at J; junction bases unmatched: 16. There are 19 residues in the CDR3.

This clone was recorded a few times. The chain has TRBV27 and TRBJ1-5, with no clear D. The CDR3 covers 15 residues. The V end lost 4 bases, the J end lost 1 base, and 11 bases lay between the germline ends. Germline CDR1 MNHEY, CDR2 SMNVEV (reference sequence). CDR3 protein: CASSWSRLSNQPQHF. In DNA, the CDR3 is TGTGCCAGCAGTTGGTCCCGGCTGAGCAATCAGCCCCAGCATTTT.

The genes are TRBV6-5 and TRBJ2-1; a weak D match, TRBD2 (7 bases). Germline loops: CDR1 MNHEY, CDR2 SVGAGI. V shed 1 base and J shed 6 bases, with 13 bases lying between them. The length of the CDR3 is 15 residues. The DNA for the CDR3 is TGTGCCAGCAGTTACTTAGGGGGGGCCGTCAATGAGCAGTTCTTC. It translates to CASSYLGGAVNEQFF.

The rearrangement links TRBV5-1 to TRBJ2-4, with a possible D match to TRBD1 (6 bases). V lost 0 bases to trimming and J lost 9 bases, with 10 bases between them. The CDR3 is 13 residues long. CDR1 and CDR2 from the germline V gene are SGHRS and YFSETQ. The DNA of the CDR3 is TGCGCCAGCAGCTTGGTGACAGGCGGCATTCAGTACTTC. Residues: CASSLVTGGIQYF.

This chain links TRBV7-8 with TRBJ1-3; no definite D call. Germline CDR1 is SGHVS and CDR2 is FQNEAQ. The V end was cut by 5 bases, the J end by 4 bases, with 15 bases between. The CDR3 covers 15 residues. The CDR3 DNA reads as TGTGCCAGCAGCCCCCGGGTGGTAGAGGGAAACACCATATATTTT. It is translated as CASSPRVVEGNTIYF.

There are a few counts of this clone. The chain combines TRBV28 with TRBJ1-2; 9 nucleotides align to TRBD1. V lost 2 bases and J lost 8; bases outside the gene matches: 6. Germline V gene data show CDR1 as MDHEN and CDR2 as SYDVKM. This CDR3 region has 14 residues. The CDR3 nucleotides read TGTGCCAGCAGTTTACTTACAGGGGGCGAAGGCTACACCTTC. The encoded protein is CASSLLTGGEGYTF.

The CDR3 DNA reads as TGTGCCTGGAGCGGGACAGGCAGCAGGACAGATACGCAGTATTTT. Translation: CAWSGTGSRTDTQYF. The chain uses TRBV30 and TRBJ2-3; 8 bases fit TRBD1. J gave up 3 bases and V 3 bases, and 8 bases lay outside the gene matches. The germline gives CDR1 GTSNPN, CDR2 SVGIG (reference sequence). The CDR3 covers 15 residues.